Shown below are 26 T cell receptor beta chains from a single sample sequenced in a study of OX40 agonist ivuxolimab in advanced cancers. TCRdb keeps only in-frame clones here, not all; method: immunoSEQ multiplex PCR. The top ten clones hold under 6% of a sample with some 60,000 clones, approximately 80% of them seen once. Source: CD4+ or CD8+ T cells sorted from blood, taken in a trial of the OX40 agonist ivuxolimab. All receptors derive from an adult with an advanced solid tumor such as melanoma, head and neck, liver or kidney cancer.

The chain carries TRBV5-1 and TRBJ1-6; 9 bases are a match to TRBD1. The junction had 15 bases not matched to a gene; V was cut back by 5 bases and J by 3 bases. The CDR3 sequence is 19 residues long. Germline-derived CDR1 and CDR2 are SGHRS and YFSETQ. CDR3 sequence reads: CASRGSDRGFGVYNSPLHF. The CDR3 DNA sequence: TGCGCCAGCAGAGGCTCGGACAGGGGTTTCGGGGTCTATAATTCACCCCTCCACTTT. The full variable domain, rest sourced from reference TRBV5-1 and TRBJ1-6, is KAGVTQTPRYLIKTRGQQVTLSCSPISGHRSVSWYQQTPGQGLQFLFEYFSETQRNKGNFPGRFSGRQFSNSRSEMNVSTLELGDSALYLCASRGSDRGFGVYNSPLHFGNGTRLTVT.

This rearrangement joins TRBV7-9 to TRBJ1-4; 9 nucleotides match TRBD1. This CDR3 has 15 residues. Trimming cost V 2 bases and J 7 bases; bases outside gene matches: 5. CDR1 and CDR2 (germline): SEHNR, FQNEAQ (reference sequence). The CDR3, as DNA: TGTGCCAGCAGCTTACCGGGACAGGGCGGTGAAAAACTGTTTTTT. This codes for CASSLPGQGGEKLFF.

The CDR3 spells CASSSPGPQMNTQYF. CDR3 nucleotides: TGTGCCAGCTCAAGCCCGGGACCACAGATGAATACGCAGTATTTT. The chain has TRBV18 and TRBJ2-3; the D call may be TRBD1 or TRBD2 (5 bases each). The CDR3 is made up of 15 amino acids. V lost 5 bases, J lost 7 bases, and 19 bases lay in between. Germline assignment: CDR1 KGHSH and CDR2 LQKENI.

The gene calls are TRBV27 and TRBJ1-1; D is undetermined. In germline, CDR1 is MNHEY, CDR2 SMNVEV (reference sequence). The V gene lost 2 bases and the J gene lost 1 base, with 8 bases spanning the gap. The CDR3 is 14 amino acids. DNA for the CDR3: TGTGCCAGCAGTTTAGGTAAAAGGAACACTGAAGCTTTCTTT. It specifies CASSLGKRNTEAFF.

This chain connects TRBV18 to TRBJ1-6; 7 nucleotides agree with TRBD1. The CDR3 spans 14 residues. The V gene end was trimmed by 4 bases and the J gene end by 9 bases; junction bases not matched to a gene: 6. The germline V gene has CDR1 KGHSH and CDR2 LQKENI. CDR3 in amino acids: CASSLDRDTSPLHF. CDR3 nucleotides: TGTGCCAGCTCACTAGACAGGGATACTTCACCCCTCCACTTT.

The J gene is TRBJ1-2, the V gene TRBV2, with 8 bases that match TRBD1. The CDR3 extends over 14 amino acids. Germline values: CDR1 SNHLY, CDR2 FYNNEI. J was trimmed by 4 bases and V by 1 base; bases with no gene match: 2. CDR3 protein: CASSEVGQAYGYTF. The CDR3 DNA is TGTGCCAGCAGTGAAGTGGGACAGGCCTATGGCTACACCTTC.

V and J are TRBV15 and TRBJ2-5; D possibly corresponds to TRBD1 (5 bases). Trimming removed 1 base at V and 5 bases at J, with 11 bases between. Germline V CDR1 and CDR2: LNHNV, YYDKDF (reference sequence). The CDR3 covers 14 residues. This CDR3 is CATSRGAGSETQYF. The CDR3 DNA reads TGTGCCACCAGCAGAGGCGCAGGGTCGGAGACCCAGTACTTC.

J is TRBJ2-7 and V is TRBV7-6; a weak D match, TRBD1 (6 bases). Germline CDR1 reads SGHVS; CDR2 reads FNYEAQ. The germline V and J ends were trimmed by 5 bases and 0 bases, with 11 bases remaining between them. The CDR3 covers 14 residues. This CDR3 reads CASSPTGFSYEQYF. Here the CDR3 DNA reads TGTGCCAGCAGCCCGACAGGATTCTCCTACGAGCAGTACTTC.

The V and J genes are TRBV19 and TRBJ2-1; 10 bases line up with TRBD2. Germline trimming cut 3 bases from V and 8 bases from J; bases unmatched to any gene: 7. There are 15 residues in the CDR3. Germline V gene sequence: CDR1 LNHDA, CDR2 SQIVND (reference sequence). The CDR3 is CASSIGLAGVDEQFF. CDR3 sequence (DNA): TGTGCCAGTAGTATCGGGCTAGCGGGAGTCGATGAGCAGTTCTTC.

The chain recombines TRBV6-4 with TRBJ2-3, with TRBD2 matching over 11 bases. The CDR3 is made up of 14 amino acids. Germline V CDR1 and CDR2: MRHNA, SNTAGT. Unmatched junction bases numbered 3, after V lost 3 bases and J lost 7 bases. The CDR3 coding sequence is TGTGCCAGCAGTGAACTAGCGGGAGAATATACGCAGTATTTT. This translates into CASSELAGEYTQYF.

Regarding this clone: A junction boundary mismatches the germline segment, possibly from a read error. The gene calls are TRBV30 and TRBJ2-5; 8 positions match TRBD1. This CDR3 is 15 amino acids long. The germline gives CDR1 GTSNPN, CDR2 SVGIG (reference sequence). The CDR3 sequence is CAWGDGQGGQEAQYF. CDR3 nucleotide sequence: TGTGCCTGGGGTGACGGACAGGGAGGACAAGAGGCCCAGTACTTC. The full variable domain, in which reference TRBV30 and TRBJ2-5 provide the parts outside the CDR3, is SQTIHQWPATLVQPVGSPLSLECTVEGTSNPNLYWYRQAAGRGLQLLFYSVGIGQISSEVPQNLSASRPQDRQFILSSKKLLLSDSGFYLCAWGDGQGGQEAQYFGPGTRLLVL.

This sequence joins TRBV7-2 and TRBJ2-7; D is undetermined. Germline CDR1 reads SGHTA; CDR2 reads FQGNSA. V lost 1 base and J lost 1, with 8 bases in between. The CDR3 covers 14 residues. CDR3 bases: TGTGCCAGCAGCTTAGTAGCTGGGTCCTACGAGCAGTACTTC. This encodes CASSLVAGSYEQYF.

J is TRBJ2-3 and V is TRBV5-1; 8 bases are shared with TRBD1. J gave up 4 bases and V 4 bases, and 8 bases lay outside the gene matches. The CDR3 contains 15 residues. CDR1 is SGHRS, CDR2 YFSETQ, per germline. CDR3 sequence reads: CASSTGQVEADTQYF. The CDR3 DNA sequence: TGCGCCAGCAGCACGGGACAGGTGGAAGCAGATACGCAGTATTTT. Full variable domain (rest looked up from reference TRBV5-1 and TRBJ2-3): KAGVTQTPRYLIKTRGQQVTLSCSPISGHRSVSWYQQTPGQGLQFLFEYFSETQRNKGNFPGRFSGRQFSNSRSEMNVSTLELGDSALYLCASSTGQVEADTQYFGPGTRLTVL.

This clone was detected only a few times. The V gene is TRBV2, the J gene TRBJ1-2, with 9 bases identical to TRBD1. The CDR3 is made up of 13 amino acids. Germline CDR1 reads SNHLY; CDR2 reads FYNNEI. V was pared by 9 bases and J by 8 bases, with 10 bases of the junction left unmatched. The CDR3 loop is CASDRGRGGGYTF. The CDR3 nucleotides read TGTGCCAGTGACAGGGGGAGAGGAGGCGGCTACACCTTC.

The chain joins TRBV2 to TRBJ1-2; TRBD1 aligns across 7 bases. Germline V gene data show CDR1 as SNHLY and CDR2 as FYNNEI. CDR3 length equals 14 residues. Trimming took 7 bases from V and 0 from J; bases not matched to a gene: 5. The CDR3 DNA reads TGTGCCAGCACCCACAGGGGTGCTAACTATGGCTACACCTTC. Translating gives CASTHRGANYGYTF.

The rearrangement uses TRBV9 and TRBJ2-2, with D unclear. The CDR3 totals 13 residues. CDR1 is SGDLS, CDR2 YYNGEE, per germline. Trimming stripped 3 bases from V and 6 bases from J, with 9 bases between. The CDR3 sequence is CASSARHSGELFF. The CDR3 nucleotides are TGTGCCAGCAGCGCGAGACATTCCGGGGAGCTGTTTTTT.

The gene calls are TRBV7-8 and TRBJ2-7; 7 positions match TRBD2. CDR3 length: 14 residues. V lost 5 bases, J lost 0 bases, and 4 bases stayed unmatched. CDR1 SGHVS and CDR2 FQNEAQ come from the germline V gene. The CDR3 nucleotides read TGTGCCAGCAGCGCTAGCGGAAGCTCCTACGAGCAGTACTTC. Protein product: CASSASGSSYEQYF.

The rearrangement uses TRBV7-2 and TRBJ2-2, with D possibly matching TRBD1 (5 bases). This CDR3 comprises 14 residues. Trimming removed 3 bases from V and 5 bases from J, with 10 bases in between. Germline loops: CDR1 SGHTA, CDR2 FQGNSA. The CDR3 is CASSLTDLTGELFF. CDR3 coding DNA: TGTGCCAGCAGCTTGACAGACCTTACCGGGGAGCTGTTTTTT.

The genes are TRBV7-3 and TRBJ2-3, with a possible D match to TRBD2 (5 bases). Looked up from germline, CDR1 is SGHTA and CDR2 is FQGTGA. V was shortened by 0 bases and J by 0 bases, with 10 bases between the two germline ends. This CDR3 is built from 16 residues. CDR3: CASSLTRASSTDTQYF. The CDR3 bases are TGTGCCAGCAGCTTAACGAGGGCATCGAGCACAGATACGCAGTATTTT.

This clone has more than one count but fewer than ten. The chain joins TRBV7-9 to TRBJ2-7, with TRBD1 matching 9 bases. The V gene end was trimmed by 5 bases and the J gene end by 5 bases; junction bases not matched to a gene: 13. CDR1 and CDR2 (germline): SEHNR, FQNEAQ (reference sequence). The CDR3 spans 16 residues. The CDR3 DNA sequence: TGTGCCAGCAGCCCCCGCCAGGGACAGGGTGTCAACGAGCAGTACTTC. As protein: CASSPRQGQGVNEQYF. Looking up the rest from reference TRBV7-9 and TRBJ2-7 gives the full variable domain: DTGVSQNPRHKITKRGQNVTFRCDPISEHNRLYWYRQTLGQGPEFLTYFQNEAQLEKSRLLSDRFSAERPKGSFSTLEIQRTEQGDSAMYLCASSPRQGQGVNEQYFGPGTRLTVT.

J is TRBJ1-4 and V is TRBV19; TRBD1 aligns across 10 bases. Germline V gives CDR1 LNHDA, CDR2 SQIVND (reference sequence). After removal of 5 bases from V and 3 bases from J, the junction contained 6 bases not matched to a gene. The CDR3 is made up of 16 amino acids. The CDR3 loop reads CASSPDRGRSNEKLFF. Written as DNA, the CDR3 is TGTGCCAGTAGTCCCGACAGGGGGCGTTCTAATGAAAAACTGTTTTTT.

This clone has only a few counts. This chain joins TRBV6-1 and TRBJ2-7, with no clear D. The germline V gene encodes CDR1 MNHNS and CDR2 SASEGT. This CDR3 contains 10 residues. Trimming took off 2 bases at V and 12 bases at J, with 8 bases between the two ends. Written as DNA, the CDR3 is TGTGCCAGCAGTGAACCCGACTTGTACTTC. It codes for CASSEPDLYF.

The chain employs TRBV4-2 and TRBJ1-2; no definite D call. This CDR3 is built from 13 residues. Germline CDR1 is LGHNA and CDR2 is YNFKEQ. Trimming removed 4 bases from V and 4 bases from J, with 10 bases in between. The CDR3 loop reads CASSPDGVYGYTF. The CDR3 nucleotides read TGTGCCAGCAGCCCCGACGGAGTCTATGGCTACACCTTC.

The genes are TRBV5-4 and TRBJ1-1; D remains ambiguous. V dropped 0 bases and J dropped 0 bases, with 6 bases sitting between them. This CDR3 has 14 amino acids. Germline V gene sequence: CDR1 SGHNT, CDR2 YYREEE (reference sequence). For the CDR3, the DNA is TGTGCCAGCAGCTTGGAGCACGTGAACACTGAAGCTTTCTTT. It specifies CASSLEHVNTEAFF.

V and J are TRBV4-1 and TRBJ1-5; D gene unclear. The CDR3 has 13 amino acids. Germline V gene lookup returns CDR1 MGHRA and CDR2 YSYEKL. V was shortened by 0 bases and J by 4 bases, with 4 bases between the two germline ends. The CDR3, as DNA: TGCGCCAGCAGCCAAGATCGGAATCAGCCCCAGCATTTT. This sequence encodes CASSQDRNQPQHF.

The chain links TRBV15 to TRBJ2-5; D is undetermined. The CDR3 runs 15 residues. V shed 1 base and J shed 3 bases, with 12 bases lying between them. The germline V gene has CDR1 LNHNV and CDR2 YYDKDF (reference sequence). The CDR3 loop reads CATSRGGGPEETQYF. CDR3 sequence (DNA): TGTGCCACCAGCAGAGGGGGTGGGCCGGAAGAGACCCAGTACTTC.